The table lists the clone carrying this T cell receptor (beta chain) with a few counts. Antigen specificity is unknown. This record belongs to a study of T-cell reconstitution after alpha-beta-depleted transplantation in children. Study-wide results and limits: T-cell numbers and diversity one year post-transplant derived largely from freshly generated T cells. Reportedly, roughly two months post-transplant, alpha-beta T cells arose from several hundred expanded graft clones.

Germline loops: CDR1 SGHVS, CDR2 FNYEAQ. The CDR3 runs 17 residues. With V trimmed by 0 bases and J by 1 base, 3 bases remained unmatched. Researchers prepared the TCRbeta library using unique molecular identifiers, the study reports. From the PCR reads, TCRdb called clonotypes with MiXCR, one entry per CDR3 protein. The repertoire holds about 580,000 distinct CDR3 sequences, with about a quarter as singletons. Sequencing was performed on PBMCs, taken before TCRalphabeta/CD19-depleted stem cell transplant. V usage is TRBV7-6 and J usage is TRBJ2-5; 12 bases match TRBD2. The TCR originated in a boy under three years old with Wiskott-Aldrich syndrome, due to receive a stem cell transplant. CDR3 nucleotide sequence: TGTGCCAGCAGCTTAGCGCTGACTAGCGGGGGCCAAGAGACCCAGTACTTC. Translation gives CASSLALTSGGQETQYF. Full variable domain (remainder filled in from reference TRBV7-6 and TRBJ2-5): GAGVSQSPRYKVTKRGQDVALRCDPISGHVSLYWYRQALGQGPEFLTYFNYEAQQDKSGLPNDRFSAERPEGSISTLTIQRTEQRDSAMYRCASSLALTSGGQETQYFGPGTRLLVL.